The 23 T cell receptor beta chains below come from one sample, sequenced in a study of technical replicates of blood from a handful of donors. The assay was immunoSEQ multiplex PCR, and TCRdb's table has in-frame clones only and misses some. The table lists roughly 68,000 clones, more than 85% of them singletons. The specimen was PBMCs. The receptors shown here come from a human donor in good health. Some clones in this sample may be carry-over from other donors' samples.

The chain employs TRBV5-4 and TRBJ2-7, with D perhaps matching TRBD2 (7 bases). The V end lost 2 bases, the J end lost 3 bases, and 12 bases lay between the germline ends. The CDR3 consists of 14 residues. From germline, CDR1 is SGHNT and CDR2 YYREEE (reference sequence). CDR3 in DNA: TGTGCCAGCAGCTTAGGGGGGGACTACTACGAGCAGTACTTC. It codes for CASSLGGDYYEQYF.

This clone came up a few times. The rearrangement uses TRBV30 and TRBJ1-1; TRBD1 might be the D (5 bases). V was trimmed by 2 bases and J by 4 bases, leaving 11 bases between them. The CDR3 is 13 amino acids. CDR1 and CDR2 from the germline V gene are GTSNPN and SVGIG (reference sequence). In DNA form, the CDR3 reads TGTGCCTGGAGTCCCGGCGGGGGCACTGAAGCTTTCTTT. This sequence encodes CAWSPGGGTEAFF.

The chain recombines TRBV6-5 with TRBJ2-7, with 11 bases that match TRBD2. Per the germline V gene, CDR1 is MNHEY and CDR2 is SVGAGI. The CDR3 runs to 14 residues. J was trimmed by 4 bases and V by 6 bases; bases with no gene match: 5. The CDR3 DNA follows: TGTGCCAGCAGCACTAGCGGGAGCTCTTACGAGCAGTACTTC. Its translation is CASSTSGSSYEQYF.

The chain is built from TRBV9 and TRBJ2-1, with 8 bases matching TRBD1. This CDR3 has 15 amino acids. V trimming: 4 bases; J trimming: 1 base; junction bases outside the gene matches: 4. Germline CDR1 and CDR2: SGDLS and YYNGEE. The CDR3 bases are TGTGCCAGCAGCTCCGGGACAGGTTCCTACAATGAGCAGTTCTTC. Amino acid sequence: CASSSGTGSYNEQFF.

The chain recombines TRBV5-4 with TRBJ2-7; TRBD2 aligns across 13 bases. From germline, CDR1 is SGHNT and CDR2 YYREEE (reference sequence). J gave up 3 bases and V 3 bases, and 12 bases lay outside the gene matches. This CDR3 has 18 amino acids. The CDR3 coding sequence is TGTGCCAGCAGCTCGCAGAACTCGGGACTAGCGGGATACTACGAGCAGTACTTC. This encodes CASSSQNSGLAGYYEQYF.

As for this clone: The sample contains more than one DNA sequence encoding this CDR3. The V gene is TRBV7-9, the J gene TRBJ1-1; D remains ambiguous. Per germline, CDR1 SEHNR and CDR2 FQNEAQ (reference sequence). V was trimmed by 1 base and J by 0 bases, leaving 12 bases between them. CDR3 length: 16 amino acids. The CDR3 sequence: CASSLESYSLNTEAFF. Written as DNA, the CDR3 is TGTGCCAGCAGCTTAGAAAGTTACAGCTTGAACACTGAAGCTTTCTTT.

The chain couples TRBV13 to TRBJ2-7; maybe TRBD1 (6 bases). Germline CDR1 PRHDT, CDR2 FYEKMQ (reference sequence). Trimming left V 5 bases short and J 1 base short, with 24 bases between. CDR3 length: 18 amino acids. CDR3 bases: TGTGCCAGCAGCCTAGAGAGACCACAGGGAAGGGATTCCTACGAGCAGTACTTC. This gives the protein CASSLERPQGRDSYEQYF. Drawing the rest from reference TRBV13 and TRBJ2-7, the complete variable domain is AAGVIQSPRHLIKEKRETATLKCYPIPRHDTVYWYQQGPGQDPQFLISFYEKMQSDKGSIPDRFSAQQFSDYHSELNMSSLELGDSALYFCASSLERPQGRDSYEQYFGPGTRLTVT.

The chain has TRBV19 and TRBJ2-6; D ambiguous. V was trimmed by 3 bases and J by 3 bases, leaving 6 bases between them. Germline-derived CDR1 and CDR2 are LNHDA and SQIVND (reference sequence). The CDR3 covers 14 residues. Written as DNA, the CDR3 is TGTGCCAGTAGTATTGGCCTTGGGGCCAACGTCCTGACTTTC. This encodes CASSIGLGANVLTF.

The chain links TRBV19 to TRBJ1-5, with D perhaps TRBD1 (6 bases). Looked up from germline, CDR1 is LNHDA and CDR2 is SQIVND (reference sequence). Deletions cut 4 bases from V and 5 bases from J, with 15 bases between. The CDR3 is made up of 15 amino acids. CDR3 amino acids: CASSKQGIWDQPQHF. As DNA, the CDR3 is TGTGCCAGTAGTAAACAGGGTATTTGGGATCAGCCCCAGCATTTT.

The J gene is TRBJ2-5, the V gene TRBV7-4; no firm D call. V was clipped by 4 bases and J by 13 bases, with 22 bases between them. Germline V lookup: CDR1 SGHVT, CDR2 SQSDAQ. The CDR3 has 14 amino acids. The CDR3: CASSSARRFKTRYF. In DNA, the CDR3 is TGTGCCAGCAGCTCAGCCAGAAGGTTTAAGACTCGGTACTTC.

This rearrangement joins TRBV10-1 to TRBJ1-6; D call uncertain. Germline CDR1 reads WNHNN; CDR2 reads SYGVQD (reference sequence). The CDR3 loop spans 17 amino acids. The ends were cut back, 8 bases at V and 0 bases at J, with 17 bases in the middle. The CDR3 sequence is CASRHKTLCSYNSPLHF. CDR3 nucleotides: TGCGCCAGCCGCCACAAGACATTGTGCTCCTATAATTCACCCCTCCACTTT.

The chain is built from TRBV5-6 and TRBJ1-3; perhaps TRBD1 as D (6 bases). Trimming removed 2 bases at V and 0 bases at J, with 15 bases between. Germline CDR1 is SGHDT and CDR2 is YYEEEE. The CDR3 is made up of 17 amino acids. CDR3 sequence (DNA): TGTGCCAGCAGCTTACCATCGACAGGAACCTCTGGAAACACCATATATTTT. It specifies CASSLPSTGTSGNTIYF.

The CDR3 is CASSTQVRGPETQYF. The CDR3 region has the DNA TGCGCCAGCAGCACGCAGGTCAGGGGGCCCGAGACCCAGTACTTC. The V call is TRBV5-1, the J call TRBJ2-5; 8 positions agree with TRBD1. The V segment lost 4 bases and the J segment 5 bases; nucleotides outside the gene matches: 10. The length of the CDR3 is 15 residues. Germline CDR1 is SGHRS and CDR2 is YFSETQ.

V and J are TRBV5-4 and TRBJ1-1; TRBD1 agrees at 8 bases. Germline V gene sequence: CDR1 SGHNT, CDR2 YYREEE (reference sequence). V lost 4 bases to trimming and J lost 4 bases; unmatched junction nucleotides: 6. The CDR3 consists of 14 residues. The CDR3 sequence: CASSPNRGSTEAFF. In DNA, the CDR3 is TGTGCCAGCAGCCCCAACAGGGGGAGCACTGAAGCTTTCTTT.

In its sample, this clone was seen a few times. CDR3 sequence reads: CASSLASAGDEQFF. The CDR3 DNA is TGCGCCAGCAGCTTGGCTAGCGCTGGGGATGAGCAGTTCTTC. The chain joins TRBV4-1 to TRBJ2-1; a weak D match, TRBD2 (6 bases). Per germline, CDR1 MGHRA and CDR2 YSYEKL. This CDR3 has 14 amino acids. Trimming shortened V by 5 bases and J by 8 bases, and 16 bases separated the two germline ends.

This chain joins TRBV7-3 and TRBJ2-3; TRBD1 matches at 9 bases. Germline V gives CDR1 SGHTA, CDR2 FQGTGA. CDR3 length: 15 residues. V trimming: 5 bases; J trimming: 3 bases; junction bases outside the gene matches: 6. CDR3 in DNA: TGTGCCAGCAGCAAAGGGACAGGGTTGACAGATACGCAGTATTTT. Translated, it gives CASSKGTGLTDTQYF. The variable domain in full, with the rest retrieved from reference TRBV7-3 and TRBJ2-3, is GAGVSQTPSNKVTEKGKYVELRCDPISGHTALYWYRQSLGQGPEFLIYFQGTGAADDSGLPNDRFFAVRPEGSVSTLKIQRTERGDSAVYLCASSKGTGLTDTQYFGPGTRLTVL.

J is TRBJ2-1 and V is TRBV7-9, with 12 nucleotides matching TRBD2. The junction had 9 bases not matched to a gene; V was cut back by 5 bases and J by 7 bases. Per the germline V gene, CDR1 is SEHNR and CDR2 is FQNEAQ (reference sequence). The CDR3 loop spans 16 amino acids. For the CDR3, the DNA is TGTGCCAGCAGCCTCGCGCTAGCGGGAGGGTGGAATGAGCAGTTCTTC. Its protein product is CASSLALAGGWNEQFF.

The chain couples TRBV6-5 to TRBJ1-5; no clear D. Germline CDR1 and CDR2: MNHEY and SVGAGI. V gave up 2 bases and J gave up 4 bases, with 12 bases separating them. The CDR3 sequence is 15 residues long. As DNA, the CDR3 is TGTGCCAGCAGTTACAACGGGATTGGGAATCAGCCCCAGCATTTT. This translates into CASSYNGIGNQPQHF.

This chain connects TRBV4-3 to TRBJ1-1, with 7 bases identical to TRBD1. The junction had 17 bases not matched to a gene; V was cut back by 0 bases and J by 4 bases. Looked up from germline, CDR1 is LGHNA and CDR2 is YSLEER. This CDR3 is 19 amino acids long. In DNA form, the CDR3 reads TGCGCCAGCAGCCAAGATAACGAGCCCGAACAGGGGAGGAGCACTGAAGCTTTCTTT. Amino acid sequence: CASSQDNEPEQGRSTEAFF.

J is TRBJ2-7 and V is TRBV2, with D possibly being TRBD2 (6 bases). V was clipped by 7 bases and J by 0 bases, with 19 bases between them. The CDR3 is 16 amino acids. Looked up from germline, CDR1 is SNHLY and CDR2 is FYNNEI. As DNA, the CDR3 is TGTGCCAGCACCCAGAAACCGGGACTCAGCTCCTACGAGCAGTACTTC. This codes for CASTQKPGLSSYEQYF.

The V and J genes are TRBV5-1 and TRBJ2-3; 9 nucleotides match TRBD1. Trimming took 3 bases from V and 3 from J; bases not matched to a gene: 2. The CDR3 has 14 amino acids. Germline CDR1 and CDR2: SGHRS and YFSETQ. In nucleotides, the CDR3 is TGCGCCAGCAGCTCCGGACAGGGGACAGATACGCAGTATTTT. Amino acids: CASSSGQGTDTQYF.

The rearrangement links TRBV5-1 to TRBJ1-6; D might be TRBD1 (5 bases). CDR1 SGHRS and CDR2 YFSETQ come from the germline V gene. The CDR3 has 15 amino acids. Trimming took off 5 bases at V and 3 bases at J, with 12 bases between the two ends. The DNA of the CDR3 is TGCGCCAGCAGTCGGGACGGGAGCTATAATTCACCCCTCCACTTT. This sequence encodes CASSRDGSYNSPLHF.

J is TRBJ2-2 and V is TRBV11-2; TRBD2 matches at 7 bases. Germline CDR1 SGHAT, CDR2 FQNNGV. V lost 5 bases to trimming and J lost 7 bases; unmatched junction nucleotides: 13. This CDR3 is built from 16 residues. CDR3 sequence (DNA): TGTGCCAGCAGCCCGGCGGGACTACCGAGGATCGGGGAGCTGTTTTTT. Translation: CASSPAGLPRIGELFF. The whole variable domain, filled in from reference TRBV11-2 and TRBJ2-2, reads EAGVAQSPRYKIIEKRQSVAFWCNPISGHATLYWYQQILGQGPKLLIQFQNNGVVDDSQLPKDRFSAERLKGVDSTLKIQPAKLEDSAVYLCASSPAGLPRIGELFFGEGSRLTVL.